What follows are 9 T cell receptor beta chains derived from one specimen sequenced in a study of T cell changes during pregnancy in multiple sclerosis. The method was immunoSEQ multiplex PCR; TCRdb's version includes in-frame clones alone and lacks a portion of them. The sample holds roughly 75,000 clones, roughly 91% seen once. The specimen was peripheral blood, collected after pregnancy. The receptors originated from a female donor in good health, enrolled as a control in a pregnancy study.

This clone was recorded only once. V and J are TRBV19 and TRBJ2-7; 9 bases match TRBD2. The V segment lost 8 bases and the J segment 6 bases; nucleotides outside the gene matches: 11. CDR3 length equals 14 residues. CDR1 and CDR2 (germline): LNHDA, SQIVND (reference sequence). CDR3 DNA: TGTGCCAGTCGGGATCCGGGACTAGCTGGCGAGCAGTACTTC. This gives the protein CASRDPGLAGEQYF.

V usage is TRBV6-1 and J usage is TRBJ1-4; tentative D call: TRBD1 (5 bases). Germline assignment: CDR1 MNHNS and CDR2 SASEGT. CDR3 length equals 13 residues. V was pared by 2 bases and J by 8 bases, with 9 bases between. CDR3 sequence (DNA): TGTGCCAGCAGTGAAAGGGCAGGGGAAAAACTGTTTTTT. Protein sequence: CASSERAGEKLFF.

The CDR3 region has the DNA TGTGCCAGCAGCTTCTCACAGGGGGCAAAGGACGAGCAGTACTTC. Translated, it gives CASSFSQGAKDEQYF. This rearrangement joins TRBV7-8 to TRBJ2-7; 9 nucleotides match TRBD1. The V and J ends lost 3 bases and 5 bases, in that order; junction bases with no gene match: 8. Looked up from germline, CDR1 is SGHVS and CDR2 is FQNEAQ. This CDR3 spans 15 amino acids. The variable domain in full, with the rest retrieved from reference TRBV7-8 and TRBJ2-7, is GAGVSQSPRYKVAKRGQDVALRCDPISGHVSLFWYQQALGQGPEFLTYFQNEAQLDKSGLPSDRFFAERPEGSVSTLKIQRTQQEDSAVYLCASSFSQGAKDEQYFGPGTRLTVT.

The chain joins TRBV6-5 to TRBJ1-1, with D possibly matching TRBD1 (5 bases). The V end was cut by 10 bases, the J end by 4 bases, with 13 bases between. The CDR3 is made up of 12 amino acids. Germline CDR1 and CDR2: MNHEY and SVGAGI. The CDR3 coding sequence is TGTGCCACCCGGGGGTTGGGCACTGAAGCTTTCTTT. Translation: CATRGLGTEAFF.

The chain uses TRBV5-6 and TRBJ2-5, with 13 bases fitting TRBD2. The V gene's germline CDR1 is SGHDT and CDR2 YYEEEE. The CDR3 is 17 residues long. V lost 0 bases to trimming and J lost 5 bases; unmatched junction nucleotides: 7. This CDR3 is CASSLAWTSGSGETQYF. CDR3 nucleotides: TGTGCCAGCAGCTTGGCCTGGACTAGCGGGAGCGGGGAGACCCAGTACTTC.

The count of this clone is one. The CDR3 region has the DNA TGTGCCAGCTCACAGGACAGAAACACCGGGGAGCTGTTTTTT. It translates to CASSQDRNTGELFF. The V call is TRBV18, the J call TRBJ2-2, with a weak D call TRBD1 (6 bases). The germline CDR1 and CDR2 sequences are KGHSH and LQKENI. This CDR3 has 14 residues. Deletions cut 4 bases from V and 2 bases from J, with 8 bases between.

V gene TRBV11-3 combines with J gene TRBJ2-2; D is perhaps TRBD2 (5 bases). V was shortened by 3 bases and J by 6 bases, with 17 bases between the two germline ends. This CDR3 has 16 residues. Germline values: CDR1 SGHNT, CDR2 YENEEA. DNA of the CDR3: TGTGCCAGCAGCTTTGGAGGTGGTCTGGTCGCCGGGGAGCTGTTTTTT. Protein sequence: CASSFGGGLVAGELFF. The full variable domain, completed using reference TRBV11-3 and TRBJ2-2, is EAGVVQSPRYKIIEKKQPVAFWCNPISGHNTLYWYLQNLGQGPELLIRYENEEAVDDSQLPKDRFSAERLKGVDSTLKIQPAELGDSAVYLCASSFGGGLVAGELFFGEGSRLTVL.

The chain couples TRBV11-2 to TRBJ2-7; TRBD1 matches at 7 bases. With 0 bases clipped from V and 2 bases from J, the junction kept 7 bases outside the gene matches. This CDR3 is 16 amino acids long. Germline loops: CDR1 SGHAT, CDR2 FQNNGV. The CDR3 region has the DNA TGTGCCAGCAGCTTAGAACGGGACAGCCGAACCTACGAGCAGTACTTC. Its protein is CASSLERDSRTYEQYF. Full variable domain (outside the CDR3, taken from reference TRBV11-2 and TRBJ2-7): EAGVAQSPRYKIIEKRQSVAFWCNPISGHATLYWYQQILGQGPKLLIQFQNNGVVDDSQLPKDRFSAERLKGVDSTLKIQPAKLEDSAVYLCASSLERDSRTYEQYFGPGTRLTVT.

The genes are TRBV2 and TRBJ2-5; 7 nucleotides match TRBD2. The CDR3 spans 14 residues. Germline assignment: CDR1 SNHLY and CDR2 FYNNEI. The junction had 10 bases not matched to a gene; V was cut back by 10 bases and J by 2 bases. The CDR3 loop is CATQATSDQETQYF. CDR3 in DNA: TGTGCCACCCAGGCAACTAGCGATCAAGAGACCCAGTACTTC.